This T cell receptor beta chain was sequenced during a study of early T cells in non-severe SARS-CoV-2 infection. As for the study in general: The authors sequenced bulk RNA from unsorted whole blood, leaving chains unpaired.

From germline, CDR1 is MNHEY and CDR2 SMNVEV (reference sequence). V was cut by 5 bases and J by 3 bases, with 8 bases left in between. This CDR3 has 13 amino acids. One entry per CDR3 protein, called by TCRdb with MiXCR from the 5' RACE reads. Altogether 35,000 to 45,000 distinct CDR3 sequences are present, 5.8% being singletons, with the ten largest covering roughly 26%. This clonotype has a count of ten or more. The source material was whole blood. The receptor was isolated from an adult who was a healthcare worker with PCR-confirmed SARS-CoV-2 infection or an uninfected control (not recorded which). This chain joins TRBV27 and TRBJ2-1; D gene uncertain. The CDR3 nucleotides are TGTGCCAGCAGTCCCGAATTCTACAATGAGCAGTTCTTC. Protein: CASSPEFYNEQFF.